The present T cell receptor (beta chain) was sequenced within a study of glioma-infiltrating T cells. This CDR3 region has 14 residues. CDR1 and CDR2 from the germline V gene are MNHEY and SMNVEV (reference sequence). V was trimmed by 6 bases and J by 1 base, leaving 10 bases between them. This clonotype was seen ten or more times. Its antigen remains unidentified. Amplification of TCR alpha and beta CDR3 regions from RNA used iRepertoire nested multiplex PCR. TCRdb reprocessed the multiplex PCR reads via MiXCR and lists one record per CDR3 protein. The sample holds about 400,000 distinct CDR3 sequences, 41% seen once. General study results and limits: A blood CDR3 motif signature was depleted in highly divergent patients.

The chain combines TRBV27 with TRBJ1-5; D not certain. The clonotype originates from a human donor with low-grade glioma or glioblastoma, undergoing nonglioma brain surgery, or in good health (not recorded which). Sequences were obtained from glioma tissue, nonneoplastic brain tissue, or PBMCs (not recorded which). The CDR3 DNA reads TGTGCCAGCAGCCCCGACAACAGCAATCAGCCCCAGCATTTT. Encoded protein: CASSPDNSNQPQHF.